A single sample is the source of the 18 T cell receptor beta chains below, sequenced in a study of cytomegalovirus exposure and HLA in healthy donors. The PCR ran on 60 Vbeta and 13 Jbeta primers. The method was immunoSEQ multiplex PCR; TCRdb's version includes in-frame clones alone and lacks a portion of them. Found here are over 85,000 clones, around 83% of them singletons; the top ten hold 2.5% to 3.5%. The sequencing input was PBMCs. Receptor source: a woman aged 55-69 years in good health and CMV-seropositive.

The DNA for the CDR3 is TGCGCCAGCAGCTTGTTGCTCGCGGGGACAGGGGTGTACAATGAGCAGTTCTTC. It yields the protein CASSLLLAGTGVYNEQFF. The rearrangement uses TRBV5-1 and TRBJ2-1; TRBD1 agrees at 10 bases. The CDR3 consists of 18 residues. Germline CDR1 reads SGHRS; CDR2 reads YFSETQ. Trimming cost V 1 base and J 4 bases; bases outside gene matches: 11.

This clone was counted only a few times. The chain recombines TRBV6-5 with TRBJ1-1; D is perhaps TRBD1 (5 bases). The V end lost 4 bases, the J end lost 10 bases, and 10 bases lay between the germline ends. The V gene's germline CDR1 is MNHEY and CDR2 SVGAGI. The CDR3 is 11 amino acids. The CDR3 sequence is CASSSGRVAFF. CDR3 sequence (DNA): TGTGCCAGCAGTTCGGGCAGGGTAGCTTTCTTT.

The genes are TRBV6-1 and TRBJ1-3, with D maybe TRBD1 (5 bases). The V gene's germline CDR1 is MNHNS and CDR2 SASEGT. V shed 1 base and J shed 2 bases, with 12 bases lying between them. The CDR3 is made up of 16 amino acids. CDR3 amino acids: CASSEVAGLAGNTIYF. Written as DNA, the CDR3 is TGTGCCAGCAGTGAAGTGGCAGGGCTTGCTGGAAACACCATATATTTT.

This clone has just a few counts. V is TRBV29-1 and J is TRBJ2-1; TRBD2 is a possible D gene (7 bases). The germline CDR1 and CDR2 sequences are SQVTM and ANQGSEA. The CDR3 length is 14 residues. Trimming took 4 bases from V and 4 from J, leaving 14 bases between them. The CDR3, as DNA: TGCAGCGTTGGGGGGCTAGCGGATTACAATGAGCAGTTCTTC. Its protein is CSVGGLADYNEQFF.

For the CDR3, the DNA is TGTGCCAGCAGCCCGGGACAGACTATGCGTAATGGCTACACCTTC. Translating it yields CASSPGQTMRNGYTF. The V and J genes are TRBV7-3 and TRBJ1-2; 7 bases are shared with TRBD1. This CDR3 has 15 amino acids. Unmatched junction bases numbered 12, after V lost 5 bases and J lost 6 bases. Per germline, CDR1 SGHTA and CDR2 FQGTGA.

This rearrangement joins TRBV6-6 to TRBJ2-3, with unresolved D. The V end lost 1 base, the J end lost 0 bases, and 11 bases lay between the germline ends. This CDR3 has 16 residues. CDR1 is MNHNY and CDR2 is SVGAGI in the germline V gene (reference sequence). CDR3 amino acids: CASSYYTATSTDTQYF. The DNA of the CDR3 is TGTGCCAGCAGTTACTACACAGCAACTAGCACAGATACGCAGTATTTT.

V is TRBV5-8 and J is TRBJ2-7; 9 bases are shared with TRBD2. V lost 0 bases and J lost 1; bases outside the gene matches: 14. The germline V gene encodes CDR1 SGHTS and CDR2 YDEGEE. CDR3 length: 19 residues. This chain's CDR3 is CASSLDSGASGKFSYEQYF. CDR3 nucleotides: TGTGCCAGCAGCTTGGACTCCGGGGCTAGCGGGAAATTTTCCTACGAGCAGTACTTC.

The gene calls are TRBV11-2 and TRBJ2-6, with 9 bases matching TRBD1. V shed 1 base and J 2 bases; nucleotides not matched to a gene: 6. The CDR3 is 18 amino acids. Per germline, CDR1 SGHAT and CDR2 FQNNGV. The CDR3 sequence: CASSLARDRVPGANVLTF. As DNA, the CDR3 is TGTGCCAGCAGCTTAGCCCGGGACAGGGTACCTGGGGCCAACGTCCTGACTTTC.

The gene calls are TRBV5-1 and TRBJ2-7; TRBD1 agrees at 8 bases. This CDR3 contains 12 residues. V shed 4 bases, J shed 3 bases, and the junction held 0 bases outside the gene matches. Germline V CDR1 and CDR2: SGHRS, YFSETQ. CDR3 nucleotides: TGCGCCAGCAGCGGACAGGGCTACGAGCAGTACTTC. This gives the protein CASSGQGYEQYF.

V is TRBV4-2 and J is TRBJ2-7, with D maybe TRBD2 (6 bases). Trimming left V 7 bases short and J 3 bases short, with 25 bases between. Germline assignment: CDR1 LGHNA and CDR2 YNFKEQ. This CDR3 spans 17 amino acids. As DNA, the CDR3 is TGTGCCAGCACCGTTAAGTGGTGCGGGATTCTTTACTACGAGCAGTACTTC. Protein sequence: CASTVKWCGILYYEQYF.

The rearrangement uses TRBV19 and TRBJ2-5, with 12 nucleotides matching TRBD2. With 3 bases clipped from V and 2 bases from J, the junction kept 4 bases outside the gene matches. The CDR3 spans 16 residues. CDR1 and CDR2 (germline): LNHDA, SQIVND (reference sequence). DNA for the CDR3: TGTGCCAGTAGTATCCTGACTAGCGGGAGACAAGAGACCCAGTACTTC. Residues: CASSILTSGRQETQYF.

The chain combines TRBV25-1 with TRBJ1-4, with D maybe TRBD1 (5 bases). CDR1 and CDR2 (germline): MGHDK, SYGVNS. The CDR3 has 15 residues. V dropped 1 base and J dropped 10 bases, with 16 bases sitting between them. The chain's CDR3 is CASSEWGSRFGKLFF. The DNA for the CDR3 is TGTGCCAGCAGTGAATGGGGCTCACGGTTTGGAAAACTGTTTTTT.

In its sample, this clone was seen once. The chain has TRBV9 and TRBJ2-6, with 9 positions matching TRBD2. The V and J ends lost 10 bases and 1 base, in that order; junction bases with no gene match: 21. This CDR3 is 20 amino acids long. Per germline, CDR1 SGDLS and CDR2 YYNGEE. CDR3 DNA: TGTGCCCGGCGGGGGGGCCCCGGCCTGGGACATTTTTCTGGGGCCAACGTCCTGACTTTC. This sequence encodes CARRGGPGLGHFSGANVLTF.

The chain uses TRBV4-2 and TRBJ2-1, with 8 bases aligning to TRBD2. CDR1 and CDR2 (germline): LGHNA, YNFKEQ. CDR3 length: 14 residues. Losses at the gene ends were 8 bases for V and 9 bases for J; bases not matched to a gene: 12. For the CDR3, the DNA is TGTGCCAGCCGGACTAGCTCGGGGGCTGTTGAGCAGTTCTTC. It encodes CASRTSSGAVEQFF.

The J gene is TRBJ2-7, the V gene TRBV28, with D perhaps matching TRBD2 (5 bases). The CDR3 runs to 14 residues. V lost 2 bases and J lost 4, with 12 bases in between. The germline V gene has CDR1 MDHEN and CDR2 SYDVKM. Here the CDR3 reads CASSLAGNEYEQYF. In DNA form, the CDR3 reads TGTGCCAGCAGTTTAGCCGGGAACGAGTACGAGCAGTACTTC.

The chain carries TRBV7-9 and TRBJ2-7; D may be TRBD2 (5 bases). V was clipped by 5 bases and J by 4 bases, with 12 bases between them. The CDR3 totals 13 residues. Germline CDR1 is SEHNR and CDR2 is FQNEAQ (reference sequence). Written as DNA, the CDR3 is TGTGCCAGCAGCCGACGACTACCTTACGAGCAGTACTTC. Protein product: CASSRRLPYEQYF.

V usage is TRBV6-5 and J usage is TRBJ2-7; TRBD2 matches 7 bases. Trimming took 5 bases from V and 3 from J; bases not matched to a gene: 10. CDR3 size: 15 residues. In germline, CDR1 is MNHEY, CDR2 SVGAGI. The CDR3 sequence is CASSGGGGVLYEQYF. As DNA, the CDR3 is TGTGCCAGCAGTGGGGGGGGTGGGGTCCTCTACGAGCAGTACTTC.

This clone was detected a few times. The chain joins TRBV7-2 to TRBJ1-4; weak D call: TRBD1 (6 bases). Trimming cost V 6 bases and J 0 bases, with 11 bases left between them. From germline, CDR1 is SGHTA and CDR2 FQGNSA. The CDR3 has 15 amino acids. The CDR3 DNA sequence: TGTGCCAGCAGGACAGGAGAAACAACTAATGAAAAACTGTTTTTT. Translation gives CASRTGETTNEKLFF.